The clone carrying this T cell receptor beta chain was counted a few times. As every portion of the isolated RNA was reverse transcribed, the sequencing read expressed TCRB transcripts. Assay: immunoSEQ multiplex PCR; the TCRdb copy retains only in-frame clones and omits some. The sample shows hundreds of thousands of clones, approximately 31% of them seen only once. These data belong to a study of beta chain features in type 1 diabetes. The J segment lost 3 bases and the V segment lost 4 bases, leaving 5 bases of the junction unmatched. CDR3 length equals 15 residues. Looked up from germline, CDR1 is LGHNA and CDR2 is YNFKEQ.

V gene TRBV4-2 combines with J gene TRBJ2-3, with 9 bases aligning to TRBD1. The source of this sequence is a man between 18 and 29 years old in good health. The specimen sequenced was naive CD4+ T cells from blood. CDR3 sequence (DNA): TGTGCCAGCAGCCCGTGGACAGGGGATACAGATACGCAGTATTTT. As protein: CASSPWTGDTDTQYF.